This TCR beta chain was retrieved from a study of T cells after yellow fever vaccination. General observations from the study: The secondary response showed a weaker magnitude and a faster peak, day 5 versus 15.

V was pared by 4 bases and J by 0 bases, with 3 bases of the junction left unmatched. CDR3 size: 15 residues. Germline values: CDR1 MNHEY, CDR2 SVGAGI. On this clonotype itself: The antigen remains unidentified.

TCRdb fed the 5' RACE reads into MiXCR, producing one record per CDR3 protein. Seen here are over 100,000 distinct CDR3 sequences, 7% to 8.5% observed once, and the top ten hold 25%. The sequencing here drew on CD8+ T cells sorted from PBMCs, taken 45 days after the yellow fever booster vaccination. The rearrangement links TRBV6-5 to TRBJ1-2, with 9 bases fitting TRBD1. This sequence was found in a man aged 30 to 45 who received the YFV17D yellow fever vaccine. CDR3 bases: TGTGCCAGCAGTTTCCGGGACAGGGCTAACTATGGCTACACCTTC. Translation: CASSFRDRANYGYTF.